This TCR beta chain is from a study of PD-1 blockade in mismatch repair-deficient tumors. Overall study findings and caveats: After pembrolizumab, tumor-resident clones rose rapidly, then generally contracted before radiologic responses.

Produced via immunoSEQ multiplex PCR; TCRdb's table is partial and in-frame only. The data contain about 100,000 clones, 82% of them seen just once; the ten biggest clones take up approximately 6.5%. About this clone itself: What it binds is not known.

Three pembrolizumab responders had their TCRs sequenced. Germline-derived CDR1 and CDR2 are SGHTA and FQGNSA. V dropped 7 bases and J dropped 6 bases, with 16 bases sitting between them. The CDR3 is 14 amino acids. The source is an adult with mismatch repair-deficient cancer. The source was peripheral blood, collected 30 to 36 weeks after starting pembrolizumab. The chain combines TRBV7-2 with TRBJ1-5, with a weak D call TRBD1 (5 bases). In DNA, the CDR3 is TGTGCCAGCACAATACAGGAATCGGGTCAGCCCCAGCATTTT. Amino acids: CASTIQESGQPQHF. Full variable domain (remainder filled in from reference TRBV7-2 and TRBJ1-5): GAGVSQSPSNKVTEKGKDVELRCDPISGHTALYWYRQSLGQGLEFLIYFQGNSAPDKSGLPSDRFSAERTGGSVSTLTIQRTQQEDSAVYLCASTIQESGQPQHFGDGTRLSIL.